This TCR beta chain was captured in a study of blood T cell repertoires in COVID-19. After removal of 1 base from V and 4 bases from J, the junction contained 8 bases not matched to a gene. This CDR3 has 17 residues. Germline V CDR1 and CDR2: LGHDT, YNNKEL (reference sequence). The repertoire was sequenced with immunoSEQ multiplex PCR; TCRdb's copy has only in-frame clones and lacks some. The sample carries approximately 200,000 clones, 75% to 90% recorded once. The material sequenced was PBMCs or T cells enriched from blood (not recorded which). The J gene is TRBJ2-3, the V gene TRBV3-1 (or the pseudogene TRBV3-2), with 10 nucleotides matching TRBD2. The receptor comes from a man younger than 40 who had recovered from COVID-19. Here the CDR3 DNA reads TGTGCCAGCAGCCAAGGGTCAGCGGGAGGGCCTGCAGATACGCAGTATTTT. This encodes CASSQGSAGGPADTQYF.